Given below is one TCR beta chain in context. This specimen comes from a study of T cell changes during pregnancy in multiple sclerosis. This table comes from immunoSEQ multiplex PCR, and its TCRdb copy is limited to in-frame clones, with some not included. This sample has approximately 66,000 clones, with roughly 90% found just once. Trimming removed 3 bases from V and 1 base from J; junction bases left unmatched: 12. The CDR3 is made up of 19 amino acids. Per germline, CDR1 SGHRS and CDR2 YFSETQ. The sample consisted of CD8+ T cells from peripheral blood mononuclear cells, taken before pregnancy. The rearrangement joins TRBV5-1 to TRBJ2-5; 13 positions match TRBD2. The clonotype originates from a female donor with multiple sclerosis, enrolled in a pregnancy study. DNA for the CDR3: TGCGCCAGCAGCTCAACTAGCGGGGGGGCCGGCAAACCCCAAGAGACCCAGTACTTC. It yields the protein CASSSTSGGAGKPQETQYF.